This TCR beta chain stems from a study of cytomegalovirus exposure and HLA in healthy donors. 13 Jbeta primers and 60 Vbeta primers were used for the PCR. Produced via immunoSEQ multiplex PCR; TCRdb's table is partial and in-frame only. Of 80,000 or so clones listed, more than 50% are singletons. The V end was cut by 2 bases, the J end by 5 bases, with 16 bases between. This CDR3 contains 16 residues. Per germline, CDR1 SNHLY and CDR2 FYNNEI. This TCR derives from a male donor in good health and CMV-seropositive. What was sequenced was PBMCs. The gene calls are TRBV2 and TRBJ1-5; possibly TRBD1 for D (6 bases). CDR3 sequence (DNA): TGTGCCAGCAGTGAAATTTGGACAGCTATCGATCAGCCCCAGCATTTT. Residues: CASSEIWTAIDQPQHF.